This T cell receptor beta chain originates from a study of regulatory T cells. The primer mix had 52 TRBV and 13 TRBJ primers. The method was immunoSEQ multiplex PCR; TCRdb's version includes in-frame clones alone and lacks a portion of them. The sample consists of about 5,800 clones, roughly 80% of them appearing once. Germline CDR1 and CDR2: SEHNR and FQNEAQ (reference sequence). This CDR3 is 14 amino acids long. V was trimmed by 1 base and J by 5 bases, leaving 12 bases between them. Sequencing used CD8+ T cells sorted from blood. This receptor was obtained from a child aged 5-17 years with CD3G deficiency. The chain joins TRBV7-9 to TRBJ2-7; D may match TRBD1 or TRBD2 (7 bases each). The CDR3 DNA reads TGTGCCAGCAGCTTAGAGGGGGCGGGGGACGAGCAGTACTTC. Its protein product is CASSLEGAGDEQYF.